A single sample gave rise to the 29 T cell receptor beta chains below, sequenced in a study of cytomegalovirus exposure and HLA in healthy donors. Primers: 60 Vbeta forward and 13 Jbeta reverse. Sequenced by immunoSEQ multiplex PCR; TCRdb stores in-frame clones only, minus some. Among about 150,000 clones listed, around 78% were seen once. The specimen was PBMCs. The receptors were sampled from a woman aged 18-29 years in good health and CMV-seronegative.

CDR3 loop: CASSQEQGPNLADTQYF. The CDR3 bases are TGTGCCAGCAGCCAAGAGCAGGGTCCTAACCTCGCAGATACGCAGTATTTT. The chain employs TRBV4-2 and TRBJ2-3; D perhaps matches TRBD1 (5 bases). This CDR3 contains 17 residues. Germline assignment: CDR1 LGHNA and CDR2 YNFKEQ. V lost 0 bases and J lost 4, with 17 bases in between.

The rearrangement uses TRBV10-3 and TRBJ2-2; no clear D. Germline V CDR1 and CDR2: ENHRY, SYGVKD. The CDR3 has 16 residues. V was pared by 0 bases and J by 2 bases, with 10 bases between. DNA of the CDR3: TGTGCCATCAGTGAGTCGGTCTCTAAAAACACCGGGGAGCTGTTTTTT. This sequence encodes CAISESVSKNTGELFF.

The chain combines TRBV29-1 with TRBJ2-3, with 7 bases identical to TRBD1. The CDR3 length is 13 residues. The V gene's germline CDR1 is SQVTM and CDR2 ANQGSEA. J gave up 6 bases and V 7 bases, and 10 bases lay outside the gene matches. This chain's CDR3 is CSAGQVKRDTQYF. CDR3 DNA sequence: TGCAGCGCCGGACAGGTGAAGAGGGATACGCAGTATTTT.

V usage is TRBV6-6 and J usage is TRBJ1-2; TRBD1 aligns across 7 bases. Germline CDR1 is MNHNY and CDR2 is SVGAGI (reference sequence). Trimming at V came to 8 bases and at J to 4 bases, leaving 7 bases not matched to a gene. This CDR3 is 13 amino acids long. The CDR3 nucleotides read TGTGCCAGCCTGGACAGGAGATTCTATGGCTACACCTTC. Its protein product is CASLDRRFYGYTF.

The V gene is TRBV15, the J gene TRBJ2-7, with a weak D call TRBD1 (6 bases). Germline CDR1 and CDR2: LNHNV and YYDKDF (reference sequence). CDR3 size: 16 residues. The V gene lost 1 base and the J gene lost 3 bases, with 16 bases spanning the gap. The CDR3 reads CATSRVYSDRSYEQYF. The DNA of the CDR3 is TGTGCCACCAGCAGAGTTTATAGCGACAGGAGCTACGAGCAGTACTTC.

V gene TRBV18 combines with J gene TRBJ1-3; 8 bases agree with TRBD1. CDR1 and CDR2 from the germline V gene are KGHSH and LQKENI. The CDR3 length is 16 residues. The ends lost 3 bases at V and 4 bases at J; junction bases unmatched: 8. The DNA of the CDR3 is TGTGCCAGCTCACCGGGACAGGCAGGCCTCGGAAACACCATATATTTT. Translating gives CASSPGQAGLGNTIYF.

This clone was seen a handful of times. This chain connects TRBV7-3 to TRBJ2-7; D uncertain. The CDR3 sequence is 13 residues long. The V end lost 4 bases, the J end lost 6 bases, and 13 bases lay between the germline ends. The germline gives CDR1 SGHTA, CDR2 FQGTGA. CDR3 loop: CASSSTPSSEQYF. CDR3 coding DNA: TGTGCCAGCAGCTCTACGCCTTCTAGCGAGCAGTACTTC.

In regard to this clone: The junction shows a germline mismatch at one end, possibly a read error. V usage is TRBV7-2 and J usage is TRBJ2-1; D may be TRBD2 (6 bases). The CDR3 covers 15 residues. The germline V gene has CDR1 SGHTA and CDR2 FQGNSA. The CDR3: CASSIAVSSYNEQFF. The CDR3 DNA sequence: TGTGCCAGCAGCATAGCGGTGAGCTCCTACAATGAGCAGTTCTTC.

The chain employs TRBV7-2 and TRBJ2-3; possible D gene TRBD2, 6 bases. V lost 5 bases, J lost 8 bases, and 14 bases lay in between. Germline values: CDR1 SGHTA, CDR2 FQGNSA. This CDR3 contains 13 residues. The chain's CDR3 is CASSPRLVGTQYF. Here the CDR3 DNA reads TGTGCCAGCAGCCCACGACTAGTGGGTACGCAGTATTTT.

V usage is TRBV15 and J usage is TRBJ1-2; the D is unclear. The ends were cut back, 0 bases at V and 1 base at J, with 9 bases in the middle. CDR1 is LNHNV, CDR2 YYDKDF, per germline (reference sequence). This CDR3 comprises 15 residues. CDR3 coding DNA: TGTGCCACCAGCAGAGATCCGAGCATTAACTATGGCTACACCTTC. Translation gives CATSRDPSINYGYTF.

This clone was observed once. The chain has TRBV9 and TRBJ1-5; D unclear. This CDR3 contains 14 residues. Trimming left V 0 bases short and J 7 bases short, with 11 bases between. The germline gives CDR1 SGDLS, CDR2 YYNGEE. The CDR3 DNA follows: TGTGCCAGCAGCGTAGCGGAGGGAGGCCAGCCCCAGCATTTT. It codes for CASSVAEGGQPQHF. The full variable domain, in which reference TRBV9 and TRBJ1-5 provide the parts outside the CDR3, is DSGVTQTPKHLITATGQRVTLRCSPRSGDLSVYWYQQSLDQGLQFLIQYYNGEERAKGNILERFSAQQFPDLHSELNLSSLELGDSALYFCASSVAEGGQPQHFGDGTRLSIL.

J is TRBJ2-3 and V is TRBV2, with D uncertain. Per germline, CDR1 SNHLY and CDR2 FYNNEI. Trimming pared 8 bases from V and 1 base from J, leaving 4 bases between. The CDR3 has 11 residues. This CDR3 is CASGRTDTQYF. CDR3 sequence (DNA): TGTGCCAGCGGCCGCACAGATACGCAGTATTTT.

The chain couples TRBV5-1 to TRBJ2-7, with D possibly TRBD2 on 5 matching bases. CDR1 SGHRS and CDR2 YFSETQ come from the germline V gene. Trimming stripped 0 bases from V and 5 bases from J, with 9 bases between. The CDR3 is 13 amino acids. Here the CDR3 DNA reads TGCGCCAGCAGCTTGGCGATCGGGGACGAGCAGTACTTC. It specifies CASSLAIGDEQYF.

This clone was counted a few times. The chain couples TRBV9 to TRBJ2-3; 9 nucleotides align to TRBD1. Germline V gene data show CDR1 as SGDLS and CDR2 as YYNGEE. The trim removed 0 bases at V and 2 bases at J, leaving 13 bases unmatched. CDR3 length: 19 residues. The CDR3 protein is CASSVVRIYRGQPTDTQYF. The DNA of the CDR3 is TGTGCCAGCAGCGTAGTAAGGATTTACAGGGGGCAGCCCACAGATACGCAGTATTTT.

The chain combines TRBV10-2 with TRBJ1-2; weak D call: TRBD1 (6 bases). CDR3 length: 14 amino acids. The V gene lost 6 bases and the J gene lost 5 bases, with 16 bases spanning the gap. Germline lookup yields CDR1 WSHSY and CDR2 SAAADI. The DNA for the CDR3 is TGCGCCAGCAGCCCCGGGGGGGGCGGGTATGGCTACACCTTC. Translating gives CASSPGGGGYGYTF.

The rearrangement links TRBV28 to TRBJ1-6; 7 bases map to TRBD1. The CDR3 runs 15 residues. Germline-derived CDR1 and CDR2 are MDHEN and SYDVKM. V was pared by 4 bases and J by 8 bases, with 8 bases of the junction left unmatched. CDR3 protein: CASSSQGVDHSPLHF. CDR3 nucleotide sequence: TGTGCCAGCAGTTCTCAGGGGGTAGATCATTCACCCCTCCACTTT. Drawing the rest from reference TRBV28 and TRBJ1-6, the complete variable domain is DVKVTQSSRYLVKRTGEKVFLECVQDMDHENMFWYRQDPGLGLRLIYFSYDVKMKEKGDIPEGYSVSREKKERFSLILESASTNQTSMYLCASSSQGVDHSPLHFGNGTRLTVT.

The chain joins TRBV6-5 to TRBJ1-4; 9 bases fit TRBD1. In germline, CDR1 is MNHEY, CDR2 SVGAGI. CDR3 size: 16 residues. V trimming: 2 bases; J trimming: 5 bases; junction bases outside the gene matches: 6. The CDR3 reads CASSYGAGQGNEKLFF. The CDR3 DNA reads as TGTGCCAGCAGTTACGGGGCCGGACAGGGGAATGAAAAACTGTTTTTT.

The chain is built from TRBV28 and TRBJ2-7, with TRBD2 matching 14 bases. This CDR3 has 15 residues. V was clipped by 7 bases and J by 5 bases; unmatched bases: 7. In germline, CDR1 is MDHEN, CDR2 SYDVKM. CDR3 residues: CASNPGLAGGHEQYF. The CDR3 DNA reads TGTGCCAGCAATCCCGGACTAGCGGGGGGCCACGAGCAGTACTTC.

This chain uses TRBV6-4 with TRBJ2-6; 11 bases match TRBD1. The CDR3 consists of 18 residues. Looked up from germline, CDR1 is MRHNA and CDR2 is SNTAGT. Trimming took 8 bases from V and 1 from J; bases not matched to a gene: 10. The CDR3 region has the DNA TGTGCCAGCGAGCGGTGGACAGGGGGCTCTTCTGGGGCCAACGTCCTGACTTTC. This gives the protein CASERWTGGSSGANVLTF.

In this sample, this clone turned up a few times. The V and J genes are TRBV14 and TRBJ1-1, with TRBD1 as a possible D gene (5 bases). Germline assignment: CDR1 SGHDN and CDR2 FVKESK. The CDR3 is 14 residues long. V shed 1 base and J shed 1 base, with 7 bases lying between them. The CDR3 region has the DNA TGTGCCAGCAGCCAAGCCAGGGCGAACACTGAAGCTTTCTTT. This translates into CASSQARANTEAFF.

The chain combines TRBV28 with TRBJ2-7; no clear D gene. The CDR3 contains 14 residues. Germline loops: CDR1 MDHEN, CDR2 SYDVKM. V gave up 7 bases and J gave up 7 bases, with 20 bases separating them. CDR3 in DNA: TGTGCCAGCACCCTGACCCAGATCCCTAGAGAGCAGTACTTC. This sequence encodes CASTLTQIPREQYF.

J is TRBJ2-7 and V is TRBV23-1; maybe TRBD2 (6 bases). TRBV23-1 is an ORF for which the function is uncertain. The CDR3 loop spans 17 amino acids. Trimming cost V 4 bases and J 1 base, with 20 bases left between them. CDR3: CASSRPRDSAASYEQYV. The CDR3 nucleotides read TGCGCCAGCAGTCGGCCCCGGGACTCGGCGGCATCCTACGAGCAGTACGTC.

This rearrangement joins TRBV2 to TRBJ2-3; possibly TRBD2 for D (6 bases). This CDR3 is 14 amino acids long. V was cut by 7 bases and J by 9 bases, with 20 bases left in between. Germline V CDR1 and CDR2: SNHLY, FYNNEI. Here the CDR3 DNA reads TGTGCCAGCACCATGGACGGTCGTGCGGGGACGCAGTATTTT. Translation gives CASTMDGRAGTQYF.

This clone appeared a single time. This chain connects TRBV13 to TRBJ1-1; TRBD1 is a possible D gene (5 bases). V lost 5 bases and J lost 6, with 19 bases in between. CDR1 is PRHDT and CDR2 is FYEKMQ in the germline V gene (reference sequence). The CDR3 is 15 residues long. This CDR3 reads CASSPAGGRTAEAFF. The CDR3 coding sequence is TGTGCCAGCAGCCCCGCGGGGGGACGAACAGCTGAAGCTTTCTTT.

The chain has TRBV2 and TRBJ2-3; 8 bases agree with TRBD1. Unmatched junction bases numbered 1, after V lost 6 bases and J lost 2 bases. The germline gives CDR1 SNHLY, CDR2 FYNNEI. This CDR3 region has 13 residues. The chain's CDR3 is CASRDRVTDTQYF. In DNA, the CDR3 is TGTGCCAGCAGGGACAGGGTCACAGATACGCAGTATTTT. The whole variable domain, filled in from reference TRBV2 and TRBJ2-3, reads EPEVTQTPSHQVTQMGQEVILRCVPISNHLYFYWYRQILGQKVEFLVSFYNNEISEKSEIFDDQFSVERPDGSNFTLKIRSTKLEDSAMYFCASRDRVTDTQYFGPGTRLTVL.

The CDR3 here is CAISESQGEVDGYTF. Here the CDR3 DNA reads TGTGCCATCAGTGAGTCTCAGGGGGAAGTGGATGGCTACACCTTC. The genes are TRBV10-3 and TRBJ1-2, with 7 bases that match TRBD1. Germline assignment: CDR1 ENHRY and CDR2 SYGVKD. V was clipped by 0 bases and J by 6 bases; unmatched bases: 7. The CDR3 extends over 15 amino acids.

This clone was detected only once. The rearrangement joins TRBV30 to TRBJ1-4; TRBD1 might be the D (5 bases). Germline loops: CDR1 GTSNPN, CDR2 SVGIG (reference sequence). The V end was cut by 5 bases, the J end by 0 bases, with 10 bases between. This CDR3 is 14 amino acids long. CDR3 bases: TGTGCCTGGGGGAGGGGTGCAACTAATGAAAAACTGTTTTTT. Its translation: CAWGRGATNEKLFF.

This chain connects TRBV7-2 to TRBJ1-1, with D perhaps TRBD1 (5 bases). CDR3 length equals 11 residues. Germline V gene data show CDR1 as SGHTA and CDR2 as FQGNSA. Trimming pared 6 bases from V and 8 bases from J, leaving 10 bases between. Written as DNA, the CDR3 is TGTGCCAGCAGTTTACAGGTCGAAGCTTTCTTT. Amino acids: CASSLQVEAFF.

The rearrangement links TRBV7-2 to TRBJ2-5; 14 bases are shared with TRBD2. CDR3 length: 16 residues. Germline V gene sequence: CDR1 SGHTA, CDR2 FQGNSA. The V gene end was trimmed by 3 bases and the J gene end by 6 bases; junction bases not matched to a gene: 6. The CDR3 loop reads CASSLGTSGGGKTQYF. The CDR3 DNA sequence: TGTGCCAGCAGCTTGGGGACTAGCGGGGGAGGGAAGACCCAGTACTTC.